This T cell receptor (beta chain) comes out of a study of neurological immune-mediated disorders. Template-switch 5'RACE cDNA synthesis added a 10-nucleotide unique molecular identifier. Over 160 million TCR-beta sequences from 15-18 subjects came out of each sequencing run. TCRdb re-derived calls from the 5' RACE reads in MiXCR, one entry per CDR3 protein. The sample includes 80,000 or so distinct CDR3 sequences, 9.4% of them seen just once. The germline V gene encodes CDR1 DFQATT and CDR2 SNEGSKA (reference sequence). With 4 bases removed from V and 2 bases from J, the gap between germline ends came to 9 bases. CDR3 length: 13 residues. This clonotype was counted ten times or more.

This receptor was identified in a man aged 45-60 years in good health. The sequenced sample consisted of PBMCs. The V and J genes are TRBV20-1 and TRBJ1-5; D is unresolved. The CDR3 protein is CSATGPGNQPQHF. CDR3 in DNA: TGCAGTGCTACCGGGCCGGGCAATCAGCCCCAGCATTTT.